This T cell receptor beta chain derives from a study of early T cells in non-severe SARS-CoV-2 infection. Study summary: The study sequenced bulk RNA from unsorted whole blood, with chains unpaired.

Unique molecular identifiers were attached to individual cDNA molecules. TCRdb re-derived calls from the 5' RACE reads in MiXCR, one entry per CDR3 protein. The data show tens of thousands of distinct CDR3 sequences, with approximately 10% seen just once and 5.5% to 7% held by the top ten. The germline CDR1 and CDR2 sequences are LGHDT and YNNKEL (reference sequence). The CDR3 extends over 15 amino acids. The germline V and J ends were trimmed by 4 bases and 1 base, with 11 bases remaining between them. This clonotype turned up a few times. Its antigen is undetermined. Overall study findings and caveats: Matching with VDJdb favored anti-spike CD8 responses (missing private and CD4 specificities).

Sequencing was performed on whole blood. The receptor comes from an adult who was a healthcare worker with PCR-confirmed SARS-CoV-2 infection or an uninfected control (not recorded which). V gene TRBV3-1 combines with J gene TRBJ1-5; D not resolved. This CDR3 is CASSLRGDSNQPQHF. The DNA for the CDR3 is TGTGCCAGCAGCCTCCGTGGAGACAGCAATCAGCCCCAGCATTTT.